What follows describes a single T cell receptor (beta chain). The sample belongs to a study of shared T cell receptors in the human thymus. In germline, CDR1 is GTSNPN, CDR2 SVGIG (reference sequence). Trimming left V 0 bases short and J 2 bases short, with 8 bases between. The CDR3 has 13 residues. TCRdb keeps only in-frame clones here, not all; method: immunoSEQ multiplex PCR. Seen here are hundreds of thousands of clones, approximately 88% observed once, and the top ten hold roughly 0.0097%. The same data also contributed to another study, on human thymus T cells. That report adds: In corrective heart surgery, resections were taken, and these provided the thymus tissue. Usage of V and J genes appeared biased in thymic and blood repertoires. Thymic TCR repertoires of unrelated people reportedly overlapped highly.

Sequenced material: thymocytes. J is TRBJ2-7 and V is TRBV30, with a tentative D call TRBD1 (5 bases). The origin of this receptor is a boy under two years old with a congenital heart defect. CDR3 sequence: CAWSVRQPYEQYF. CDR3 coding DNA: TGTGCCTGGAGTGTGAGACAGCCCTACGAGCAGTACTTC.